This T cell receptor (beta chain) came from a study of T cell responses to AZD1222 COVID-19 vaccine (dated by TCRdb to 2020 to 2023). Context from the whole study: AZD1222 recipients with second doses at about 4 weeks or about 12 weeks were pooled, because spike-specific TCR depth and breadth did not differ between schedules. Trial participants were enrolled by age into subgroups of 18-55, 56-69 and 70-plus years, and about 150, 27 and 61 TCR-sequenced participants, respectively, were included in these subgroups. A total of under 250 trial participants underwent TCR sequencing, of whom roughly 210 had received two doses of AZD1222 and approximately 26 had received two doses of the MenACWY control vaccine.

Points the paper makes about the study in general: In the small 56-69-year group, the increase in depth fell short of significance, most likely because of low power. CD4 TCRs associated with the vaccine covered the entire spike protein, and the dominant responses were in regions 160-218 and 743-854. Most participants were white British and females outnumbered males, and the authors suggested that clonal diversity may have been underestimated. Conclusions about previously exposed vaccinees are limited because only a handful of AZD1222 recipients were SARS-CoV-2 seropositive at baseline. Reportedly, close to half of the unique spike-specific TCRs recognized epitopes lying outside the regions that are mutated in the B.1.351 and B.1.1.7 variants. No day 14 peak-response samples were available, so repertoires were characterized only after the peak T cell response. After two AZD1222 doses, spike-specific TCR breadth and depth were significantly higher than at day 0 and than in MenACWY recipients.

The CDR3 regions of human TCRbeta chains were analyzed by immunosequencing. Turning to the authors' computational methods: TCRs in the repertoires were compared against a reference library of SARS-CoV-2-specific TCRs that had been generated with the MIRA antigen-specificity platform. Breadth was defined as the fraction of unique TCRs that were SARS-CoV-2-associated, and depth was defined as the fraction of total T cells that were SARS-CoV-2-associated. Using the MIRA data, every spike-specific TCR was mapped to the spike region that the TCR reacted to and assigned to either a CD4 or a CD8 class. Log10-transformed breadth and depth values were compared by one-way ANOVA with Sidak's multiple comparisons tests. Drawn from immuneACCESS, this table holds only the in-frame rearrangements with V and J called that TCRdb kept. Clones are partly lost; checked studies trace under half to an unresolved V gene and leave the rest unexplained. V, J and clone size are those of that table, while D and trimming were read from the DNA. The sample profile shows 150,000 to 200,000 clones; about 91% of them were found once. The ten biggest clones cover less than 2.5% of the sample.

What this sample's time point label stands for: baseline before first vaccination. The vaccinee samples were drawn from two UK trials, COV001 and COV002, one of which was a single-blind randomized controlled phase 2/3 trial testing AZD1222 (ChAdOx1 nCoV-19) in healthy adults. For TCRbeta chain sequencing, PBMC samples from trial participants were taken at day 0 and at day 28 after the second dose. For this clone: No antigen is known for it. Base qualities are not recorded, but no much larger clone differs from it by a single base.

The receptor was derived from an adult in good health. Sequencing used peripheral blood, obtained on day 0 of AZD1222 vaccination.

The encoded CDR3 is CASSLGRKLVDEKLFF. At the DNA level, the sequence is TGTGCCAGCAGCTTGGGTCGGAAGCTGGTCGACGAAAAACTGTTTTTT. In this chain, TRBV7-9 is recombined with TRBJ1-4, with the D gene uncertain. As encoded in the germline V gene (reference sequence), CDR1 is SEHNR while CDR2 is FQNEAQ. Including the terminal cysteine and phenylalanine, the CDR3 comprises 16 residues. Only CDR3 DNA remains: 48 bases, in frame from the first base. V drops 3 bases and J drops 8 bases, leaving 19 bases in between. Outside the CDR3, residues come from the reference TRBV7-9 and TRBJ1-4 proteins, so the full variable domain is: DTGVSQNPRHKITKRGQNVTFRCDPISEHNRLYWYRQTLGQGPEFLTYFQNEAQLEKSRLLSDRFSAERPKGSFSTLEIQRTEQGDSAMYLCASSLGRKLVDEKLFFGSGTQLSVL.